This T cell receptor (beta chain) is drawn from a study of blood T cell repertoires in COVID-19. Study-level information: The United States, Italy and Spain were the sources of the acute and convalescent COVID-19 samples.

Per the original data handling: From reference gene primer amplification, estimates of nucleated cell counts were derived. Repertoires were generated with immunoSEQ multiplex PCR, while TCRdb's copy carries only in-frame clones and drops some. For V, J and clone size, that table is used; D and trimming come from the DNA. The sample lists over 150,000 clones; almost 80% were seen once. V shed 5 bases and J 8 bases; nucleotides not matched to a gene: 7. In germline, CDR1 is SNHLY, CDR2 FYNNEI. This CDR3 contains 15 residues. Participants were aged 18 to 89 years from 20 to 30 US areas. Donors were grouped by their self-reported clinical history.

This clonotype was obtained from a woman between 45 and 60 years old who had recovered from COVID-19. The chain recombines TRBV2 with TRBJ1-4, with 11 bases matching TRBD1. The sequencing sample was made of PBMCs or T cells enriched from blood (not recorded which). The CDR3 region is CASSRTGGGGEKLFF. The CDR3 DNA reads as TGTGCCAGCAGTCGGACAGGGGGCGGGGGAGAAAAACTGTTTTTT.